The clone carrying this T cell receptor (beta chain) is a singleton in its sample. The CDR3 is 16 residues long. Germline CDR1 and CDR2: DFQATT and SNEGSKA (reference sequence). V was shortened by 0 bases and J by 3 bases, with 15 bases between the two germline ends. Each CDR3 protein gets one entry after TCRdb re-called the 5' RACE reads with MiXCR. This sample has fewer than 900,000 distinct CDR3 sequences, with over 20% found just once. This entry is derived from a study of identical twins. This same sample was also taken into another study, of T cells expressing NK-cell markers. This second report adds: Beta-chain profiling covered CD3+CD56+NKG2C+, CD3+CD56+NKG2C- and CD3+CD56-NKG2C+ sorted subsets. With respect to HCMV, most of the eight sequenced donors were seropositive, and one was seronegative. The CD3+CD56-NKG2C+ fraction of several donors was also led by these clonotypes.

This sequence originates from a woman aged 18-30 years in good health. Sequenced input: PBMCs. The V call is TRBV20-1, the J call TRBJ2-1, with D perhaps matching TRBD1 (5 bases). DNA of the CDR3: TGCAGTGCTAGAGATCAGGTAGCAGGGAACTACAATGAGCAGTTCTTC. It encodes CSARDQVAGNYNEQFF.